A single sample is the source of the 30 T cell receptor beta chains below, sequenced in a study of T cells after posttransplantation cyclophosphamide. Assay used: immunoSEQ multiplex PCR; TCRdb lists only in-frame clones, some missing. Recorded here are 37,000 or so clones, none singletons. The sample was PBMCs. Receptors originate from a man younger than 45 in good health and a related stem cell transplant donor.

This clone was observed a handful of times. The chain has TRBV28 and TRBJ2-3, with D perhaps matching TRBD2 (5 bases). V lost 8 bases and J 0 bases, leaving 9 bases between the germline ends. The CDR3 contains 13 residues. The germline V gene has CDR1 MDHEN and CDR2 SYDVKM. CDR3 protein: CASEGDSTDTQYF. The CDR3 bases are TGTGCCAGCGAGGGTGATAGCACAGATACGCAGTATTTT.

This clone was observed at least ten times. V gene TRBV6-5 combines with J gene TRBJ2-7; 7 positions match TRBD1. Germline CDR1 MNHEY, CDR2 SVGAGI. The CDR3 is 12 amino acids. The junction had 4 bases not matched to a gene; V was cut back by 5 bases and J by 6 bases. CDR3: CASSRDSREQYF. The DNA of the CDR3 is TGTGCCAGCAGTAGGGACAGTCGCGAGCAGTACTTC.

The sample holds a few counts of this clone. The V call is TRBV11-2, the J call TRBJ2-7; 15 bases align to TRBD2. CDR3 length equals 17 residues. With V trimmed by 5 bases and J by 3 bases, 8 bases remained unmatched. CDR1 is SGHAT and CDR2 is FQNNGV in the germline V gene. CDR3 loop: CASSRLGLAGGNYEQYF. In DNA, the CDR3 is TGTGCCAGCAGCCGACTGGGACTAGCGGGGGGAAACTACGAGCAGTACTTC.

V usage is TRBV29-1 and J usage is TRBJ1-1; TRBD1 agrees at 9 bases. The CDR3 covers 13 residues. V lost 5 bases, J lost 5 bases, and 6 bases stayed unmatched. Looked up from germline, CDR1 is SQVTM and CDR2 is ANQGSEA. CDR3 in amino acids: CSVTGDRGTEAFF. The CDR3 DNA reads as TGCAGCGTTACCGGAGACAGGGGGACTGAAGCTTTCTTT.

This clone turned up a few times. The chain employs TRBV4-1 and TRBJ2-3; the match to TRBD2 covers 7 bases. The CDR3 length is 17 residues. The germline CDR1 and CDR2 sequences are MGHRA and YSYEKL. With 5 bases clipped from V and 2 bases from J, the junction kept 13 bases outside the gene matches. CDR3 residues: CASSAFDRGTNTDTQYF. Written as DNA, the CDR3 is TGCGCCAGCAGCGCTTTCGACCGAGGGACTAACACAGATACGCAGTATTTT.

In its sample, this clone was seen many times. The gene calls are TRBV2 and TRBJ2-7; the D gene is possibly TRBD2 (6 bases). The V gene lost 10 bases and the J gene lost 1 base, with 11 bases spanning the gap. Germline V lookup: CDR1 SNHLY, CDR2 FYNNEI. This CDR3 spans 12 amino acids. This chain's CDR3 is CATGEISYEQYF. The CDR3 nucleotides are TGTGCCACGGGGGAGATTTCCTACGAGCAGTACTTC.

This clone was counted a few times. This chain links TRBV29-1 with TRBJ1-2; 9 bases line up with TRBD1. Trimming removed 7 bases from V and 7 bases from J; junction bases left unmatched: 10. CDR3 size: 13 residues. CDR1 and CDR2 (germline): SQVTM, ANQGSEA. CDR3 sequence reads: CSAGGGQGRGYTF. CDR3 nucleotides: TGCAGCGCGGGGGGGGGACAGGGTCGTGGCTACACCTTC.

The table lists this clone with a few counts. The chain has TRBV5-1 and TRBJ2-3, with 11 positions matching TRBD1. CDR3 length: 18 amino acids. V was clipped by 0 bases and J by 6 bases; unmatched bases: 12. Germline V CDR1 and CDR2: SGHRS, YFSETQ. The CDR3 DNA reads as TGCGCCAGCAGCTTGGATGGCCTCGGACAGGGGGCCCGGGATACGCAGTATTTT. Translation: CASSLDGLGQGARDTQYF.

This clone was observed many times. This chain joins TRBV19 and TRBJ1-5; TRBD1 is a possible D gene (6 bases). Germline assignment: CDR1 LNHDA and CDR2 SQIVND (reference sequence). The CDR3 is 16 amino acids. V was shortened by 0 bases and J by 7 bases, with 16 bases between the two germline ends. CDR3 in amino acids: CASSIDATGSGQPQHF. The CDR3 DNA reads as TGTGCCAGTAGTATAGACGCGACAGGTTCCGGGCAGCCCCAGCATTTT.

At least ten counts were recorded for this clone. The CDR3 protein is CASSFLGTKGGPKGGYTF. The CDR3 nucleotides read TGCGCCAGCAGCTTTCTCGGAACCAAGGGGGGGCCGAAGGGAGGCTACACCTTC. The gene calls are TRBV5-1 and TRBJ1-2; D is possibly TRBD1 (6 bases). The ends were cut back, 2 bases at V and 8 bases at J, with 28 bases in the middle. The CDR3 is 18 residues long. Germline CDR1 is SGHRS and CDR2 is YFSETQ.

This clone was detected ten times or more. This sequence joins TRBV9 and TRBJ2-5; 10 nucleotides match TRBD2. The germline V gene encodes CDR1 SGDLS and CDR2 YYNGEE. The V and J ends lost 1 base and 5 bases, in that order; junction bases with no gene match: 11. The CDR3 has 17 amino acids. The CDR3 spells CASSVSLAGAWGETQYF. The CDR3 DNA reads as TGTGCCAGCAGCGTAAGCCTAGCGGGGGCCTGGGGGGAGACCCAGTACTTC.

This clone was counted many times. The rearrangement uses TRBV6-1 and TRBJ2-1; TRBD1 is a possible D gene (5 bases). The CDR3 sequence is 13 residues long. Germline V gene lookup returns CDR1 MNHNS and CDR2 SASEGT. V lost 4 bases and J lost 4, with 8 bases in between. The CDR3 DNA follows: TGTGCCAGCAGTGGACAGCGTTACAATGAGCAGTTCTTC. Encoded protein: CASSGQRYNEQFF.

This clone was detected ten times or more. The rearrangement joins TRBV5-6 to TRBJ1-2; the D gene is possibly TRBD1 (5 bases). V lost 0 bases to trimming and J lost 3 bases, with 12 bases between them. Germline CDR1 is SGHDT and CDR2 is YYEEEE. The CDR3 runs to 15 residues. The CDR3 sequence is CASSLVVAGYYGYTF. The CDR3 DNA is TGTGCCAGCAGCTTGGTCGTTGCAGGGTACTATGGCTACACCTTC.

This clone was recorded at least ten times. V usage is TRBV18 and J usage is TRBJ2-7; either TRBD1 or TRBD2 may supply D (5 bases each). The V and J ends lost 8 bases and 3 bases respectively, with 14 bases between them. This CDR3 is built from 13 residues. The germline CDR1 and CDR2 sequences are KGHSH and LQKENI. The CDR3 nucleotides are TGTGCCAGCACCTATAGGGGAGACTACGAGCAGTACTTC. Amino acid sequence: CASTYRGDYEQYF.

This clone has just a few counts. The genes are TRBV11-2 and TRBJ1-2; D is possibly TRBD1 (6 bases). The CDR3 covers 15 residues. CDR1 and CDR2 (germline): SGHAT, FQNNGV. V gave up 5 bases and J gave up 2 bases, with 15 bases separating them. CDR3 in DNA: TGTGCCAGCAGCCCGGAGGGTGACAGGAACTATGGCTACACCTTC. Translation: CASSPEGDRNYGYTF.

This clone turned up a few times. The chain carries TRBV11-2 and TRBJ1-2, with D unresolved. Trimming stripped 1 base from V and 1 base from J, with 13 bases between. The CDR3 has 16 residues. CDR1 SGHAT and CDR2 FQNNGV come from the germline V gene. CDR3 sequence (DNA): TGTGCCAGCAGCTTAGGGGTTGGGCAGGTTAACTATGGCTACACCTTC. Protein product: CASSLGVGQVNYGYTF.

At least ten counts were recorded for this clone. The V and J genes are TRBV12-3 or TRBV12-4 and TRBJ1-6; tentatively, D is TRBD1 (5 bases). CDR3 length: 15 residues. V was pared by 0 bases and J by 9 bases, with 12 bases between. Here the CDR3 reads CASSLAGGIGSPLHF. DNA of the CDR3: TGTGCCAGCAGTTTAGCGGGGGGGATCGGTTCACCCCTCCACTTT.

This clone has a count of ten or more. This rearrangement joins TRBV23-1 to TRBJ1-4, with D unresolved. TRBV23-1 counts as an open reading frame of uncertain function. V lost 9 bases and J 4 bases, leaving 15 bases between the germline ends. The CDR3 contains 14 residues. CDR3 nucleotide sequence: TGCGCCAGGTTAAATCGCAGGATTAATGAAAAACTGTTTTTT. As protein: CARLNRRINEKLFF.

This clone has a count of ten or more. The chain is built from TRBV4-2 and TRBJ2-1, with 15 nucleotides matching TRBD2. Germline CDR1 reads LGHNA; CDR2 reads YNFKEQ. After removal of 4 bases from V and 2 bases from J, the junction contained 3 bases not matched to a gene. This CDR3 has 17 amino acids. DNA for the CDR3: TGTGCCAGCAGCCCCGGGACTAGCGGGGGGACCTACAATGAGCAGTTCTTC. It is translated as CASSPGTSGGTYNEQFF.

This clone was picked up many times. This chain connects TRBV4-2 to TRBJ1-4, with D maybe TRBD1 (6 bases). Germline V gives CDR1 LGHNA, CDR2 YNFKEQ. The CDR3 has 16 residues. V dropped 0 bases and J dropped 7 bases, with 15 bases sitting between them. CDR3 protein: CASSQDPQGLREKLFF. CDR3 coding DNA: TGTGCCAGCAGCCAAGATCCGCAGGGGTTACGTGAAAAACTGTTTTTT.

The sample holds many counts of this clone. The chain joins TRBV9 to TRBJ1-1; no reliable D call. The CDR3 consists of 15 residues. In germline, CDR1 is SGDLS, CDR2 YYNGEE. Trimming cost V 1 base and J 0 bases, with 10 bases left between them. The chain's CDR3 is CASSVKPIMNTEAFF. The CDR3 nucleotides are TGTGCCAGCAGCGTAAAGCCGATAATGAACACTGAAGCTTTCTTT. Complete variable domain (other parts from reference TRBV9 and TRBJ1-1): DSGVTQTPKHLITATGQRVTLRCSPRSGDLSVYWYQQSLDQGLQFLIQYYNGEERAKGNILERFSAQQFPDLHSELNLSSLELGDSALYFCASSVKPIMNTEAFFGQGTRLTVV.

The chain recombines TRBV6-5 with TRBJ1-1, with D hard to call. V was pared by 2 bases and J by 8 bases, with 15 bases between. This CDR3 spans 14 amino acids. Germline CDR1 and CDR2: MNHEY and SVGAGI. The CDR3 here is CASSYLTPTGEAFF. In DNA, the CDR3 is TGTGCCAGCAGTTACCTTACCCCGACCGGGGAAGCTTTCTTT.

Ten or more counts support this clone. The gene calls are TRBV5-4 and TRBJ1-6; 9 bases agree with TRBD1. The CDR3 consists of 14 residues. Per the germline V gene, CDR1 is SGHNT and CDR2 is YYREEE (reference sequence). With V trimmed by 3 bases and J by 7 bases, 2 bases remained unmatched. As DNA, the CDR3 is TGTGCCAGCAGCTCGGGGACAGGGAATTCACCCCTCCACTTT. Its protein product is CASSSGTGNSPLHF.

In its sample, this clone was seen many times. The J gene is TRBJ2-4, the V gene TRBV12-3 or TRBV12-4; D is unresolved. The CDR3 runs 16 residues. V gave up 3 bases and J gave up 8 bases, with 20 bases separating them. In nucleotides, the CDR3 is TGTGCCAGCAGTTTCGGTACCAGTGCAGGATCACACATTCAGTACTTC. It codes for CASSFGTSAGSHIQYF.

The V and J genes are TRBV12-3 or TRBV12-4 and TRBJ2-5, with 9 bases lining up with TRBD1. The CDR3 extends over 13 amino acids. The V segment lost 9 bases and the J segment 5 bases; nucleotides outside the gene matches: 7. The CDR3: CARSTGGEETQYF. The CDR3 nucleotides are TGTGCCAGATCTACAGGGGGCGAGGAGACCCAGTACTTC.

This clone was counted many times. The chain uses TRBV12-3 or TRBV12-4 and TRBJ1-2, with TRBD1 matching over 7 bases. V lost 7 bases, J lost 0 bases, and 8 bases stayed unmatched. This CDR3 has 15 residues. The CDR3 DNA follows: TGTGCCAGCAACGCCTTAGGGGGCGCTAACTATGGCTACACCTTC. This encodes CASNALGGANYGYTF.

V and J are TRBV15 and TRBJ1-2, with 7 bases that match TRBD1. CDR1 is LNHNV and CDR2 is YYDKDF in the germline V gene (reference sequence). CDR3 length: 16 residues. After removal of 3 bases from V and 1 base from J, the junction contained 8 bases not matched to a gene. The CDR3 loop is CATSRDRRPFNYGYTF. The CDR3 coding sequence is TGTGCCACCAGCAGGGACAGGCGCCCCTTTAACTATGGCTACACCTTC.

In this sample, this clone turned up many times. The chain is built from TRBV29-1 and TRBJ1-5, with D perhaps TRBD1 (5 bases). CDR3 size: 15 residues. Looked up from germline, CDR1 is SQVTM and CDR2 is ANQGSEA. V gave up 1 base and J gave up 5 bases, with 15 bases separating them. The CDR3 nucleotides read TGCAGCGTTGAAGTTGGGGCGCAGGGAGATCAGCCCCAGCATTTT. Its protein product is CSVEVGAQGDQPQHF.

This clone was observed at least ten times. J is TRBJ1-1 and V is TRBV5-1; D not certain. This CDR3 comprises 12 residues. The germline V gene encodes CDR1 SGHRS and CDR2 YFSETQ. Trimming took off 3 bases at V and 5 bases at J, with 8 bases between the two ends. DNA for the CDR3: TGCGCCAGCAGCTCCGCGGGTACTGAAGCTTTCTTT. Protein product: CASSSAGTEAFF.

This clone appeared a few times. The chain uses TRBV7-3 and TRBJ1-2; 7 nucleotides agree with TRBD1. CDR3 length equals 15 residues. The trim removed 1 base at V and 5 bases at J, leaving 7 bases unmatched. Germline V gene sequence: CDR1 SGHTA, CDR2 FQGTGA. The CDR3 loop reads CASSLRLTGEYGYTF. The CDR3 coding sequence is TGTGCCAGCAGCTTAAGGCTCACAGGGGAGTATGGCTACACCTTC.